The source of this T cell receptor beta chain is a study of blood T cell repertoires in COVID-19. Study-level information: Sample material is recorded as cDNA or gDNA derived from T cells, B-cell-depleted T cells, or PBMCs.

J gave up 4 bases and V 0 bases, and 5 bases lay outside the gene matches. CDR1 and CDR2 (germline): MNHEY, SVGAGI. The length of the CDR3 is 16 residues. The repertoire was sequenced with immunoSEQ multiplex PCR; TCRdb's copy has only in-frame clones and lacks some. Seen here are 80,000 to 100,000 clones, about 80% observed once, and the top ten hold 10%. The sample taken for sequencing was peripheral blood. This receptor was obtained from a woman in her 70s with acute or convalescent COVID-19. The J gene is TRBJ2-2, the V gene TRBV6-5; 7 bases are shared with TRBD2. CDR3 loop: CASSYSGGSGTGELFF. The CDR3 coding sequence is TGTGCCAGCAGTTACTCAGGCGGGAGCGGCACCGGGGAGCTGTTTTTT.